This TCR beta chain was sequenced during a study of cytomegalovirus exposure and HLA in healthy donors. Study results and limitations: The study listed 164 cytomegalovirus-associated TCR beta chains.

For this clone: Its specificity is unknown.

V was trimmed by 0 bases and J by 3 bases, leaving 15 bases between them. CDR3 size: 17 residues. Germline V CDR1 and CDR2: SNHLY, FYNNEI. The PCR contained 60 Vbeta and 13 Jbeta primers. Measured with immunoSEQ multiplex PCR; TCRdb has only the in-frame clones, and not every one. The table records 150,000 or so clones, roughly 80% of them present only once. Though probably carrying unrecorded immune exposures, donors were nominally healthy at sampling. The sequence was obtained from a man between 18 and 35 years old in good health and CMV-seropositive. Sequenced input: PBMCs. J is TRBJ1-5 and V is TRBV2; a possible D gene is TRBD1 (6 bases). The CDR3 DNA reads TGTGCCAGCAGTGAAGCGTTATTTAGGACAGACAATCAGCCCCAGCATTTT. Translating gives CASSEALFRTDNQPQHF.